This TCR beta chain was found in a study of T cells in women clearing cervical HPV infection. Worth noting for this clone: Its antigen is still unknown. The CDR3 end is not reached by the read, which stops 3 residues before it; the germline J gene fills it in.

All participants had a single incident cervical HPV16 infection, and prevalent HPV16 infections were excluded. The CDR3 runs 16 residues. The germline CDR1 and CDR2 sequences are SNHLY and FYNNEI. V lost 6 bases and J lost 5; bases outside the gene matches: 9. Sequencing used immunoSEQ multiplex PCR; TCRdb keeps in-frame clones, though not all of them. The specimen's table records around 30,000 clones. Findings and limits, study-wide: Combining TCR richness with V gene abundances gave around 0.83 AUC. Each sample's T-cell count was unknown, possibly confounding richness.

The sample comprised blood buffy coat. The chain employs TRBV2 and TRBJ2-7, with 14 nucleotides matching TRBD2. The sequence derives from a woman between 18 and 70 years old with a cervical HPV16 infection that either progressed to CIN3+ or cleared (not recorded which). The CDR3 DNA, read in part, is TGTGCCAGCAGACGGACTAGCGGGAGGTGGGGGAACGAG. Translated, it gives CASRRTSGRWGNE. The entire CDR3 sequence reads CASRRTSGRWGNEQYF.